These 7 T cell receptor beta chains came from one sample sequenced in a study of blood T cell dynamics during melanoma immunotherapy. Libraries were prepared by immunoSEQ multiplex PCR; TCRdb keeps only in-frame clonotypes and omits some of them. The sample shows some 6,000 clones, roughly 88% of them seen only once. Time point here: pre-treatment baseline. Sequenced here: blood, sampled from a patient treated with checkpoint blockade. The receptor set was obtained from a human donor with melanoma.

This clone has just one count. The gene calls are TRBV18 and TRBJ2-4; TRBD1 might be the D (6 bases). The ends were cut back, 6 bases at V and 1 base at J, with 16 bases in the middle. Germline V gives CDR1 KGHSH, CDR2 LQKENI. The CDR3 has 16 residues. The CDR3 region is CASSHDRQGAKNIQYF. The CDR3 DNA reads TGTGCCAGCTCCCACGACAGGCAAGGTGCCAAAAACATTCAGTACTTC. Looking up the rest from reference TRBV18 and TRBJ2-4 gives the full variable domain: NAGVMQNPRHLVRRRGQEARLRCSPMKGHSHVYWYRQLPEEGLKFMVYLQKENIIDESGMPKERFSAEFPKEGPSILRIQQVVRGDSAAYFCASSHDRQGAKNIQYFGAGTRLSVL.

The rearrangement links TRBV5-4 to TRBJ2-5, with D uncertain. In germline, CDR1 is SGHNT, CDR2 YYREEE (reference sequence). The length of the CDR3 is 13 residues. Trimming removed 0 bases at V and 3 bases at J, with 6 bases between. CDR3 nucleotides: TGTGCCAGCAGCTTGGAACAAGAAGAGACCCAGTACTTC. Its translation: CASSLEQEETQYF.

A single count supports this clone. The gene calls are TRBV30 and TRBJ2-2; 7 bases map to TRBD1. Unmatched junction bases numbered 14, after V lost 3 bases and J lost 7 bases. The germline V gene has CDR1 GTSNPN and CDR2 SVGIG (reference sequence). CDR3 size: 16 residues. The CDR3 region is CAWSPTGAVGFGELFF. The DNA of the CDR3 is TGTGCCTGGAGCCCTACAGGGGCTGTTGGTTTCGGGGAGCTGTTTTTT.

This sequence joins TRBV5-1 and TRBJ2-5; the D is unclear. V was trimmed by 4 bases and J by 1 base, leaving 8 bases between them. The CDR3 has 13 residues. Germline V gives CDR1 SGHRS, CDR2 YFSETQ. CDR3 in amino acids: CASSPHVQETQYF. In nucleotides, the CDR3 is TGCGCCAGCAGCCCACACGTCCAAGAGACCCAGTACTTC.

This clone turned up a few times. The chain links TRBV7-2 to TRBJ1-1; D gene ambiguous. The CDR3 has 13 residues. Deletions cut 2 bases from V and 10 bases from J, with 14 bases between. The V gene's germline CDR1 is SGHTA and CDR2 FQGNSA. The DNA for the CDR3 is TGTGCCAGCAGCTTATACGGAAGAGGTGGAGCTTTCTTT. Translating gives CASSLYGRGGAFF.

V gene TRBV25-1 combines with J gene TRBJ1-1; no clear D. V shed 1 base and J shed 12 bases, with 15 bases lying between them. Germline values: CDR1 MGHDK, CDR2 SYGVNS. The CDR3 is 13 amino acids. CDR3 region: CASSESRGSRPFF. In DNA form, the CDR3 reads TGTGCCAGCAGTGAATCACGCGGTTCGAGGCCTTTCTTT.

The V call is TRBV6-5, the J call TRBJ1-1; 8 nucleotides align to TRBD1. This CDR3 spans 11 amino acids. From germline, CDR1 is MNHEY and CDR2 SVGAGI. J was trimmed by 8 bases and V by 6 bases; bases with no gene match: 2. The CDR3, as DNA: TGTGCCAGCAGGGGGACAGGAGAAGCTTTCTTT. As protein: CASRGTGEAFF.